Following are 5 T cell receptor beta chains from one sample sequenced in a study of T cell responses to AZD1222 COVID-19 vaccine. The protocol was immunoSEQ multiplex PCR, while the TCRdb copy is restricted to in-frame clones and leaves out a portion. The table has approximately 140,000 clones, 92% seen once; the top ten hold approximately 3.3%. The specimen was peripheral blood, collected 28 days after the second AZD1222 dose. The receptors stem from an adult who received the AZD1222 COVID-19 vaccine.

V is TRBV28 and J is TRBJ2-7; a weak D match, TRBD2 (5 bases). CDR1 is MDHEN and CDR2 is SYDVKM in the germline V gene. CDR3 length: 16 residues. Trimming took off 5 bases at V and 3 bases at J, with 20 bases between the two ends. CDR3 sequence: CASSLGPQDLHYEQYF. The DNA for the CDR3 is TGTGCCAGCAGTCTAGGACCCCAGGACTTACACTACGAGCAGTACTTC.

This chain links TRBV28 with TRBJ1-2; 10 bases are a match to TRBD1. The CDR3 length is 14 residues. Germline V lookup: CDR1 MDHEN, CDR2 SYDVKM. V lost 6 bases and J lost 4; bases outside the gene matches: 5. CDR3 in amino acids: CASSGQGEGYGYTF. CDR3 bases: TGTGCCAGCAGCGGACAGGGGGAAGGCTATGGCTACACCTTC.

The chain combines TRBV7-8 with TRBJ2-2; D is perhaps TRBD2 (6 bases). Germline V CDR1 and CDR2: SGHVS, FQNEAQ. V was cut by 5 bases and J by 9 bases, with 13 bases left in between. The CDR3 extends over 13 amino acids. The CDR3 DNA is TGTGCCAGCAGCCGAAGCGGGTTTCGGGAGCTGTTTTTT. Its protein is CASSRSGFRELFF.

The chain carries TRBV7-9 and TRBJ2-1; 7 bases align to TRBD2. V shed 5 bases and J 7 bases; nucleotides not matched to a gene: 8. Per germline, CDR1 SEHNR and CDR2 FQNEAQ (reference sequence). The CDR3 spans 14 residues. The CDR3 DNA is TGTGCCAGCAGCCCTAGCGGTTTGGGGAATGAGCAGTTCTTC. The encoded protein is CASSPSGLGNEQFF. Looking up the rest from reference TRBV7-9 and TRBJ2-1 gives the full variable domain: DTGVSQNPRHKITKRGQNVTFRCDPISEHNRLYWYRQTLGQGPEFLTYFQNEAQLEKSRLLSDRFSAERPKGSFSTLEIQRTEQGDSAMYLCASSPSGLGNEQFFGPGTRLTVL.

The rearrangement joins TRBV7-2 to TRBJ2-1; D not resolved. V was pared by 2 bases and J by 9 bases, with 8 bases between. The CDR3 is 12 amino acids. Germline CDR1 and CDR2: SGHTA and FQGNSA. The CDR3 here is CASSLMDGEQFF. As DNA, the CDR3 is TGTGCCAGCAGCTTAATGGATGGTGAGCAGTTCTTC.